The clone carrying this T cell receptor (beta chain) has a handful of counts. The antigen is unknown. The CDR3 has 14 amino acids. V lost 7 bases, J lost 4 bases, and 13 bases lay in between. The germline V gene encodes CDR1 SGHVS and CDR2 FNYEAQ. This entry is derived from a study of CD8 T cells in ankylosing spondylitis. Overall study findings and caveats: Both synovial fluid and blood in reactive arthritis had previously been reported to carry some motif variants. Clones tied to disease were said to be significantly enriched in matched ankylosing spondylitis synovial fluid.

Each TCR beta library was made by quantitative 5'-RACE that incorporated molecular barcodes. Via MiXCR, TCRdb re-called the 5' RACE reads, giving one row per CDR3 protein. The data show 150,000 to 200,000 distinct CDR3 sequences, 9.5% to 13% seen once. The sequence was obtained from a male donor with ankylosing spondylitis or in good health (not recorded which). The V and J genes are TRBV7-6 and TRBJ2-2; D may be TRBD2 (6 bases). The source material was blood, either unsorted or a sorted T cell fraction (not recorded which). The CDR3 sequence: CASTYSGVTGELFF. CDR3 bases: TGTGCCAGCACATACTCGGGGGTCACCGGGGAGCTGTTTTTT.